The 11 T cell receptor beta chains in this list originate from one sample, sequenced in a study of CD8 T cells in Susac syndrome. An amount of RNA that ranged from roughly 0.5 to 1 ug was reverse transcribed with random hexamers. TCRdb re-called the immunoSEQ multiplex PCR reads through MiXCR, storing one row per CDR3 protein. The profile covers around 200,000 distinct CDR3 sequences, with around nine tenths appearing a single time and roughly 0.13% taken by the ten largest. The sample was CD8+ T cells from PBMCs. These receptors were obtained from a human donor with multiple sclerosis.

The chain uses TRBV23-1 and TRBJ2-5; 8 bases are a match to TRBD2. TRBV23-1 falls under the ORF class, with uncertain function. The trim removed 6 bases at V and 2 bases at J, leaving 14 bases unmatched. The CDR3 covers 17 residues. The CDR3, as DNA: TGCGCCAGCAGCCGCCCAGCGGGGGAGGACCCTCAAGAGACCCAGTACTTC. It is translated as CASSRPAGEDPQETQYF.

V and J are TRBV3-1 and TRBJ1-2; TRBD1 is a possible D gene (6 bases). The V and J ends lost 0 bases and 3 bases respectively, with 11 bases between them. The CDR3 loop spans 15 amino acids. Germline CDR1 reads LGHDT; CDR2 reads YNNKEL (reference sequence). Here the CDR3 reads CASSQEGTGHYGYTF. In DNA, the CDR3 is TGTGCCAGCAGCCAAGAAGGCACAGGGCACTATGGCTACACCTTC. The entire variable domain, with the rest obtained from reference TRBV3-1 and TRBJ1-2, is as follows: DTAVSQTPKYLVTQMGNDKSIKCEQNLGHDTMYWYKQDSKKFLKIMFSYNNKELIINETVPNRFSPKSPDKAHLNLHINSLELGDSAVYFCASSQEGTGHYGYTFGSGTRLTVV.

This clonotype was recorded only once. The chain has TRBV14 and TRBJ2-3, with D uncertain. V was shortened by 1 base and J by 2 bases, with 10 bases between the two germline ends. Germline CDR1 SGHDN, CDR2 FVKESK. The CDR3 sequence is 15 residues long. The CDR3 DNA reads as TGTGCCAGCAGCCAAGCTTTTATACTCACAGATACGCAGTATTTT. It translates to CASSQAFILTDTQYF.

This chain's CDR3 is CASSSTGQGYNEQFF. CDR3 nucleotide sequence: TGTGCCAGCAGCTCGACAGGCCAAGGGTACAATGAGCAGTTCTTC. The chain carries TRBV7-2 and TRBJ2-1, with a weak D call TRBD1 (6 bases). The CDR3 spans 15 residues. Trimming removed 4 bases from V and 4 bases from J, with 14 bases in between. Germline lookup yields CDR1 SGHTA and CDR2 FQGNSA.

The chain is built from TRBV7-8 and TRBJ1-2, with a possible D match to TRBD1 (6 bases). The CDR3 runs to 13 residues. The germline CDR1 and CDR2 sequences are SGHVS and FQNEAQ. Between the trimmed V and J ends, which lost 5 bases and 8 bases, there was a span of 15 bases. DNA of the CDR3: TGTGCCAGCAGCAGGGGGGGGCCGGAAGGCTACACCTTC. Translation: CASSRGGPEGYTF. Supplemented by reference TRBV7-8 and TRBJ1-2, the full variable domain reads GAGVSQSPRYKVAKRGQDVALRCDPISGHVSLFWYQQALGQGPEFLTYFQNEAQLDKSGLPSDRFFAERPEGSVSTLKIQRTQQEDSAVYLCASSRGGPEGYTFGSGTRLTVV.

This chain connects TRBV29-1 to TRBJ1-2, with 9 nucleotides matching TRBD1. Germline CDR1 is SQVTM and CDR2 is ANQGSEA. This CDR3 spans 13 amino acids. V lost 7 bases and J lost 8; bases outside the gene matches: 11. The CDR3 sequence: CSGVTTGGYGYTF. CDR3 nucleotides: TGCAGCGGGGTAACGACAGGGGGATACGGCTACACCTTC. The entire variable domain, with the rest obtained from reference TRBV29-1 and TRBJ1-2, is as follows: SAVISQKPSRDICQRGTSLTIQCQVDSQVTMMFWYRQQPGQSLTLIATANQGSEATYESGFVIDKFPISRPNLTFSTLTVSNMSPEDSSIYLCSGVTTGGYGYTFGSGTRLTVV.

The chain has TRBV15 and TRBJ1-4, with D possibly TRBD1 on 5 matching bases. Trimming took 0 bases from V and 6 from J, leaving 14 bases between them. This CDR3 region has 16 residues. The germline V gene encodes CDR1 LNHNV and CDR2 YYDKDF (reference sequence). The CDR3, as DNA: TGTGCCACCAGCAGAGACAGGGAAAGTGTGGATGAAAAACTGTTTTTT. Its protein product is CATSRDRESVDEKLFF.

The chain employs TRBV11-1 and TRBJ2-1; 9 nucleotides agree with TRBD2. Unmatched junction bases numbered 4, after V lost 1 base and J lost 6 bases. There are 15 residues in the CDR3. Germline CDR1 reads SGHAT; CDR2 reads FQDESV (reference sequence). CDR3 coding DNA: TGTGCCAGCAGCTTAGAGTGGACTAGCGTCAATGAGCAGTTCTTC. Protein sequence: CASSLEWTSVNEQFF.

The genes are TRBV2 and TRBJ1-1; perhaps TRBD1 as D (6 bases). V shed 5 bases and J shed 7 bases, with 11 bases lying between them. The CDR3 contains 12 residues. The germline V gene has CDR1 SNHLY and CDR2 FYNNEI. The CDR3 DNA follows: TGTGCCAGCAGTTCGGGACAAATTGAAGCTTTCTTT. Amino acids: CASSSGQIEAFF.

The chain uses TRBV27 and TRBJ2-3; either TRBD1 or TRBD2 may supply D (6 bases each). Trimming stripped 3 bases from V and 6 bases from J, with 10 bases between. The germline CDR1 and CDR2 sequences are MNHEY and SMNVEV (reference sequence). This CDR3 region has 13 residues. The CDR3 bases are TGTGCCAGCAGTTTTGGGGGGCGGGATACGCAGTATTTT. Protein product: CASSFGGRDTQYF.

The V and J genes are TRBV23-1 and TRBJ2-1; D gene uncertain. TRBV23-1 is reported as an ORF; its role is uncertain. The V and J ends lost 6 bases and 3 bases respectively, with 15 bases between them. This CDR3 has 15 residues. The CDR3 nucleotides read TGCGCCAGCAGCCCACTAACAGAACTCTACAATGAGCAGTTCTTC. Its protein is CASSPLTELYNEQFF.